A selection of T cell receptor beta chains follows, all from one sample in a study of Ad26.COV2.S vaccination and SARS-CoV-2 variants. Profiling relied on immunoSEQ multiplex PCR, and the TCRdb table lists in-frame clones only, not all of them. In the table there are over 400,000 clones, 92% of which are singletons. The input for sequencing was peripheral blood, taken in a trial of Ad26.COV2.S vaccine versus placebo. The receptors were gathered from a person aged 18-65 years who received the Ad26.COV2.S COVID-19 vaccine or a placebo. Both conserved end residues are part of each CDR3. Each record gives: CDR3 DNA, CDR3 protein, J gene, D gene, V gene, clone size. A D gene is named only where the DNA matches it firmly. Part of the rows lack a size; the others show once, few, many or a class for expanded clones.

TGTGCCAGCAGTGAATTGCTCTACGAGCAGTACTTC,CASSELLYEQYF,TRBJ2-7,NA,TRBV6-1,once
TGTGCCAGCAGCTTAGCGCTTGCGGGGGGCGCAGATACGCAGTATTTT,CASSLALAGGADTQYF,TRBJ2-3,TRBD2,TRBV7-2,NA
TGTGCCAGCAGCTTCCGACTAGCGGGGGAAGAGACCCAGTACTTC,CASSFRLAGEETQYF,TRBJ2-5,TRBD2,TRBV5-4,NA
TGTGCCAGTAGTATAGAGAGGGACATATATGGCTACACCTTC,CASSIERDIYGYTF,TRBJ1-2,NA,TRBV19,NA
TGTGCCAGTAGTTGGTTGCCAGGCAATCAGCCCCAGCATTTT,CASSWLPGNQPQHF,TRBJ1-5,NA,TRBV19,NA
TGTGCCAGTAGTATAGACCGACAGGGGGAAGACTATGGCTACACCTTC,CASSIDRQGEDYGYTF,TRBJ1-2,TRBD1,TRBV19,few
TGTGCCAGCAGCCCAGTGGGGGGCCCTTCACCCCTCCACTTT,CASSPVGGPSPLHF,TRBJ1-6,NA,TRBV28,NA
TGTGCCAGTAGCATAGGGGGTTCACCCCTCCACTTT,CASSIGGSPLHF,TRBJ1-6,NA,TRBV19,NA
TGTGCCAGCAGCCCAGGGGGGGTTGCGGCCGAGCAGTACTTC,CASSPGGVAAEQYF,TRBJ2-7,NA,TRBV6-5,NA
TGCGCCAGCAGCTTGGGGGTTCGGGGACAGGGGTTTATGAACACTGAAGCTTTCTTT,CASSLGVRGQGFMNTEAFF,TRBJ1-1,TRBD1,TRBV5-1,NA
TGTGCCAGCAGCTTAGCCCCAGCGGGGGGCAATGAGCAGTTCTTC,CASSLAPAGGNEQFF,TRBJ2-1,TRBD2,TRBV7-6,NA
TGTGCCACCAGCAGAGAGGGGCCTTACGAGCAGTACTTC,CATSREGPYEQYF,TRBJ2-7,NA,TRBV15,NA
TGTGCCAGCAGTGAAGCACGAGTGGTGGAAGAGACCCAGTACTTC,CASSEARVVEETQYF,TRBJ2-5,NA,TRBV2,NA
TGTGCCAGCAGTCCCGGGACAGGGGTCTCCTACGAGCAGTACTTC,CASSPGTGVSYEQYF,TRBJ2-7,TRBD1,TRBV7-6,NA
TGTGCCAGCAGCGTAGCCGGGGGGTTGTCCTACAATGAGCAGTTCTTC,CASSVAGGLSYNEQFF,TRBJ2-1,TRBD2,TRBV9,NA
TGCGCCAGCAGCTCACTACCTAGCGGGGGCCTCCAAGAGACCCAGTACTTC,CASSSLPSGGLQETQYF,TRBJ2-5,TRBD2,TRBV5-1,NA
TGTGCCAGCAGCCAAGCCTACGAACAGGTCGCCAATGAGCAGTTCTTC,CASSQAYEQVANEQFF,TRBJ2-1,NA,TRBV14,NA
TGTGCCAGTAGTCTAACCGCCGGGACTAAGGAGACCCAGTACTTC,CASSLTAGTKETQYF,TRBJ2-5,TRBD2,TRBV19,NA
TGTGCCAGCAGCTTAGGCCTGGGGGCGCCCAGCGTTTTT,CASSLGLGAPSVF,TRBJ1-4,NA,TRBV13,NA
TGTGCCAGCAGTGACAACAGTGCAACTAATGAAAAACTGTTTTTT,CASSDNSATNEKLFF,TRBJ1-4,NA,TRBV6-1,NA
TGTGCCAGCAGCGCCCTAGACAGGGGGGGGAACACTGAAGCTTTCTTT,CASSALDRGGNTEAFF,TRBJ1-1,TRBD1,TRBV9,NA
TGTCCTGGGACGATTTCACCGGGGATGACTAATGAAAAACTGTTTTTT,CPGTISPGMTNEKLFF,TRBJ1-4,NA,TRBV22-1,NA
TGTGCCAGCAGCCTAACCGGGACAGGGGTCAGGGAGCAGTTCTTC,CASSLTGTGVREQFF,TRBJ2-1,TRBD1,TRBV3-1/TRBV3-2,NA